This T cell receptor (beta chain) came from a study of beta chain features in type 1 diabetes. Only a few counts were recorded for this clone. The antigen is not known. Deletions cut 4 bases from V and 7 bases from J, with 32 bases between. The CDR3 runs 18 residues. The germline V gene encodes CDR1 SQVTM and CDR2 ANQGSEA. Expressed TCRB transcripts were sequenced because the isolated RNA had all been reverse transcribed beforehand. Sequencing used immunoSEQ multiplex PCR; TCRdb keeps in-frame clones, though not all of them. The sample records just over 450,000 clones, roughly 30% being singletons. General observations from the study: Lower insertion and higher deletion counts appeared at VDJ junctions in type 1 diabetes patients.

This chain connects TRBV29-1 to TRBJ2-7; D is possibly TRBD1 or TRBD2 (6 bases each). The sample was naive CD4+ T cells from blood. The source of this sequence is a man between 18 and 29 years old in good health. The CDR3 DNA is TGCAGCGTTGCCGGGGGCCTTTATACGGGCATACGCAATTTGGAGCAGTACTTC. Translating it yields CSVAGGLYTGIRNLEQYF.